This T cell receptor (beta chain) is drawn from a study of cytotoxic CD8 clonotypes in ibrutinib-treated CLL. The table came from immunoSEQ multiplex PCR; TCRdb's copy has only in-frame clones and leaves some out. Of hundreds of thousands of clones in the sample, 70% were seen once. Trimming cost V 4 bases and J 6 bases, with 9 bases left between them. Germline V gives CDR1 LNHDA, CDR2 SQIVND (reference sequence). The CDR3 is made up of 12 amino acids. The TCR originated in a human donor with chronic lymphocytic leukemia. The chain recombines TRBV19 with TRBJ2-5; the D gene is possibly TRBD1 (5 bases). This sample comprised PBMCs, obtained after 24 months of ibrutinib treatment. CDR3 coding DNA: TGTGCCAGTAGTACATCAGGGAAGACCCAGTACTTC. Protein sequence: CASSTSGKTQYF.